This T cell receptor (beta chain) was recovered during a study of CD8 T cells in Susac syndrome. Study-wide findings and caveats: Where Susac syndrome CD4+ T cell repertoires were concerned, no clonal expansion was evident.

Trimming stripped 2 bases from V and 0 bases from J, with 9 bases between. Germline loops: CDR1 SGHAT, CDR2 FQNNGV. The CDR3 consists of 15 residues. From blood CD8+ and CD4+ T cells, the TCR beta chain was sequenced. TEMRA cells were FACS-enriched and CD8+ and CD4+ T cells negatively isolated. A quantity of about 0.45 to 1 ug RNA underwent reverse transcription using random hexamers. An immunoSEQ multiplex PCR amplified TCR beta CDR3 over 54 Vbeta and 13 Jbeta. TCRdb fed the immunoSEQ multiplex PCR reads into MiXCR, producing one record per CDR3 protein. The sample contains about 240,000 distinct CDR3 sequences, 95% to 97% of which appear only once. In its sample, this clonotype was seen once. What it recognizes is unknown.

This chain joins TRBV11-2 and TRBJ2-3; no reliable D call. The sample was CD4+ T cells from PBMCs. The TCR comes from a human donor with Susac syndrome. CDR3 DNA sequence: TGTGCCAGCAGCTTAATCTATCCGAGCACAGATACGCAGTATTTT. As protein: CASSLIYPSTDTQYF. Variable domain in full (rest from reference TRBV11-2 and TRBJ2-3): EAGVAQSPRYKIIEKRQSVAFWCNPISGHATLYWYQQILGQGPKLLIQFQNNGVVDDSQLPKDRFSAERLKGVDSTLKIQPAKLEDSAVYLCASSLIYPSTDTQYFGPGTRLTVL.